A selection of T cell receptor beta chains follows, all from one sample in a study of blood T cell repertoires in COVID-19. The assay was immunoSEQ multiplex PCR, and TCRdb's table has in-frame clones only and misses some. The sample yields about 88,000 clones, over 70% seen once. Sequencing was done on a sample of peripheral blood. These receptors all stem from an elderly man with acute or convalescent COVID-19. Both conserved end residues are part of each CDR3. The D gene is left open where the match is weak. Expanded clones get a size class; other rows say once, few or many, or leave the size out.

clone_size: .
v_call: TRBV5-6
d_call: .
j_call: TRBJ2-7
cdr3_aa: CASRAWGGLTYEQYF
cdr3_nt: TGTGCCAGCAGGGCCTGGGGGGGCCTAACCTACGAGCAGTACTTC

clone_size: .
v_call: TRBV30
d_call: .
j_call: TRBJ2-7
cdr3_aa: CAWSVGQYRYEQYF
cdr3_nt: TGTGCCTGGAGTGTCGGACAGTACCGTTACGAGCAGTACTTC

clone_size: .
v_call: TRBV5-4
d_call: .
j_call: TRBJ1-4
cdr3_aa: CASSSRGGINEKLFF
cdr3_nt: TGTGCCAGCAGCTCGAGGGGGGGGATTAATGAAAAACTGTTTTTT

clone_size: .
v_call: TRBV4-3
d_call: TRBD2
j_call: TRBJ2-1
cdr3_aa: CASSQGGLVGEQFF
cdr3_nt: TGCGCCAGCAGCCAAGGGGGACTAGTAGGGGAGCAGTTCTTC

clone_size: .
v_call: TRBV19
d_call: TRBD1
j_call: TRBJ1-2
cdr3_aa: CASSVTGGYGYTF
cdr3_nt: TGTGCCAGTAGTGTTACAGGGGGCTATGGCTACACCTTC

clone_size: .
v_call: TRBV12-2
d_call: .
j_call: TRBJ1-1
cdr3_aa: CASRLVLNEAFF
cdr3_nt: TGTGCAAGTCGCTTAGTTTTAAATGAAGCTTTCTTT

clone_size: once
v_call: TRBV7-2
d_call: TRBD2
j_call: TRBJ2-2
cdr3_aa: CASSPRGAGGTGELFF
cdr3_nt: TGTGCCAGCAGCCCTCGTGGAGCGGGAGGTACCGGGGAGCTGTTTTTT

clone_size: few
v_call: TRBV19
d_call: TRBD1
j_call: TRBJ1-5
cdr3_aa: CASSKHETGGRQPQHF
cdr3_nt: TGTGCCAGTAGTAAGCATGAGACAGGGGGCAGGCAGCCCCAGCATTTT

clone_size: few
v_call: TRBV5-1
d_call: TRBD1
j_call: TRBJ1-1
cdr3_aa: CASSPEPDRAGGEAFF
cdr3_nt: TGCGCCAGCAGCCCCGAACCCGACAGGGCCGGAGGTGAAGCTTTCTTT

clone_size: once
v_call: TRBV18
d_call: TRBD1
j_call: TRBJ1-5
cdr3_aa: CASSGTEGKAQPQHF
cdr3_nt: TGTGCCAGCTCCGGGACAGAAGGAAAGGCTCAGCCCCAGCATTTT

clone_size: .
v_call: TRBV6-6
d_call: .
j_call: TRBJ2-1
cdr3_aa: CASTAAPYNEQFF
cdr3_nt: TGTGCCAGCACAGCGGCCCCTTACAATGAGCAGTTCTTC

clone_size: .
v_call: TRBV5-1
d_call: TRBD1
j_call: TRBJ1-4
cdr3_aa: CASSLGGQGSEKLFF
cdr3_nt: TGCGCCAGCAGCTTGGGAGGACAGGGTAGTGAAAAACTGTTTTTT

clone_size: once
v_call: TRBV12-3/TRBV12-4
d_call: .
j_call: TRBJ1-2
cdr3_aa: CASSLGGLYGYTF
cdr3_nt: TGTGCCAGCAGTTTAGGCGGCCTATATGGCTACACCTTC

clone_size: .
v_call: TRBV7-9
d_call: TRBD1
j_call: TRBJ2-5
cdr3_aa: CASSLVGGWETQYF
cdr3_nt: TGTGCCAGCAGCTTAGTAGGGGGCTGGGAGACCCAGTACTTC

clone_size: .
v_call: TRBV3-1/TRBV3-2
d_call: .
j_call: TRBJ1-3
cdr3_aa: CASSPGSGNTIYF
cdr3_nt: TGTGCCAGCAGCCCCGGCTCTGGAAACACCATATATTTT

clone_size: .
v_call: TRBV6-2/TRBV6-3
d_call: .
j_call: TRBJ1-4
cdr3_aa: CASSLRTFPTTNEKLFF
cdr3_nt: TGTGCCAGCAGCTTGAGGACATTCCCCACAACTAATGAAAAACTGTTTTTT

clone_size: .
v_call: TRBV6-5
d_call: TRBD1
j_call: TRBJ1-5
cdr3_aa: CASTGGKNQPQHF
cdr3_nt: TGTGCCAGTACAGGGGGCAAGAATCAGCCCCAGCATTTT

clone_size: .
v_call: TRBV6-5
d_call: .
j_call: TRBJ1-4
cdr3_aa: CASGKQPNEKLFF
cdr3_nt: TGTGCCAGCGGAAAACAGCCTAATGAAAAACTGTTTTTT